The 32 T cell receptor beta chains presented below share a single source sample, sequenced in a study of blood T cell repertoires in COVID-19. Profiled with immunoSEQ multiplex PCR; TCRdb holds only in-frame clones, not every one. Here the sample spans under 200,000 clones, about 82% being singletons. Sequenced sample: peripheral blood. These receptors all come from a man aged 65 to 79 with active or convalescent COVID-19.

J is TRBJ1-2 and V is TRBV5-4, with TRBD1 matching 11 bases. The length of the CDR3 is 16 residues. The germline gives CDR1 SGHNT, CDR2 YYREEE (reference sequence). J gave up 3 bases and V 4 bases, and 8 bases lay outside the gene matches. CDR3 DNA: TGTGCCAGCAGCCCGGGGACAGGGGGTATTGACTATGGCTACACCTTC. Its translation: CASSPGTGGIDYGYTF.

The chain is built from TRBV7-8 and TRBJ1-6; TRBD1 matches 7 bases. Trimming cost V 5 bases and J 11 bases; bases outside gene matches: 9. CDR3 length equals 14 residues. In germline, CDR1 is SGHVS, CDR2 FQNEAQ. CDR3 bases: TGTGCCAGCAGCCCTGGGACAGTCTCGGCACCCCTCCACTTT. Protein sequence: CASSPGTVSAPLHF.

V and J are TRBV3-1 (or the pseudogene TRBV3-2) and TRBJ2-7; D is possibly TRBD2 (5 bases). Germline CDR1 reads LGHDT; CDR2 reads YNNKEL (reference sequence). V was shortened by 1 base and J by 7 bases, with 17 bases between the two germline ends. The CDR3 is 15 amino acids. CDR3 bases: TGTGCCAGCAGCCAAGCTTGGACGGGAACGGGGGAGCAGTACTTC. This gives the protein CASSQAWTGTGEQYF.

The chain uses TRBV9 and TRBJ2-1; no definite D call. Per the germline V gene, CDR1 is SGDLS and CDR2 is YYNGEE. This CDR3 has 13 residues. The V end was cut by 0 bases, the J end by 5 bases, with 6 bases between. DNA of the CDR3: TGTGCCAGCAGCGTAGGTCCGGACAATGAGCAGTTCTTC. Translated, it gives CASSVGPDNEQFF.

DNA of the CDR3: TGTGCCAGCAGCCAAGGACAGGGGGCAAACACCGGGGAGCTGTTTTTT. Protein: CASSQGQGANTGELFF. This chain connects TRBV4-2 to TRBJ2-2; 10 nucleotides match TRBD1. V dropped 1 base and J dropped 2; count of bases not matched to a gene: 1. The CDR3 covers 16 residues. Germline CDR1 LGHNA, CDR2 YNFKEQ.

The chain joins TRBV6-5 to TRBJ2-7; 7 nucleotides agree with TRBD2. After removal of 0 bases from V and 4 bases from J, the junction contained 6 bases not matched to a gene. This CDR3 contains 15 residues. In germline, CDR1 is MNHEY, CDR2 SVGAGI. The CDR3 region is CASSYSGGIGYEQYF. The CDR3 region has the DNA TGTGCCAGCAGTTACTCGGGGGGGATCGGGTACGAGCAGTACTTC.

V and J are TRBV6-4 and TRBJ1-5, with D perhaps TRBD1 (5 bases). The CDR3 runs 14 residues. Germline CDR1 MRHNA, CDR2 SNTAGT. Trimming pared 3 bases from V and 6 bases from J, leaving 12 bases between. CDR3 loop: CASSESQGIQPQHF. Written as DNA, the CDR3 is TGTGCCAGCAGTGAGTCTCAGGGAATTCAGCCCCAGCATTTT.

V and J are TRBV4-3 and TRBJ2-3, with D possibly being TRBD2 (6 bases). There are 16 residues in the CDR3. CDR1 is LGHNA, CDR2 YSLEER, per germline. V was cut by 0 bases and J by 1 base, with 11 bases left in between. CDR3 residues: CASSQDKRVGTDTQYF. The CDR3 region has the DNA TGCGCCAGCAGCCAAGATAAGCGGGTAGGCACAGATACGCAGTATTTT.

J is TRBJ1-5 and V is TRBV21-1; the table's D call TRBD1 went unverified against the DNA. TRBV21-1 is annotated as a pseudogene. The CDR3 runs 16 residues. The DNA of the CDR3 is TGTGCCAGCAGCAAAGGCAGGGTAAGGTTCAATCAGCCCCAGCATTTT. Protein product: CASSKGRVRFNQPQHF.

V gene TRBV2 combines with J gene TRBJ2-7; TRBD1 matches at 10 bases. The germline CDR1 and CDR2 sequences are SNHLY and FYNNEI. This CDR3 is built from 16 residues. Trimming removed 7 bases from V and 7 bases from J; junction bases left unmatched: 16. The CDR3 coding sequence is TGTGCCAGCACCAGGGACAGGGGCTCTCCCGTGGTTGAGCAGTACTTC. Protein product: CASTRDRGSPVVEQYF.

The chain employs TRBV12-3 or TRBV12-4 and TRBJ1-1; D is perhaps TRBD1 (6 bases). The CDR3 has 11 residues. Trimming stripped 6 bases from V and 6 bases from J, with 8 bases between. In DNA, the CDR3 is TGTGCCAGCAGAACAGGGTCTGAAGCTTTCTTT. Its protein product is CASRTGSEAFF.

CDR3 coding DNA: TGTGCTAGTGCGGCGCGGGGGAACAATGAGCAGTTCTTC. It is translated as CASAARGNNEQFF. The chain joins TRBV2 to TRBJ2-1; 7 bases align to TRBD2. There are 13 residues in the CDR3. The germline CDR1 and CDR2 sequences are SNHLY and FYNNEI.

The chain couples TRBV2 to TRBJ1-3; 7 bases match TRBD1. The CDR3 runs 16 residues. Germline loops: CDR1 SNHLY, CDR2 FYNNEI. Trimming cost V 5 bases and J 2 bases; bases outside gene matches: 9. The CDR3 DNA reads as TGTGCCAGCAGTCCGGACAGGATATCTGCTGGAAACACCATATATTTT. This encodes CASSPDRISAGNTIYF.

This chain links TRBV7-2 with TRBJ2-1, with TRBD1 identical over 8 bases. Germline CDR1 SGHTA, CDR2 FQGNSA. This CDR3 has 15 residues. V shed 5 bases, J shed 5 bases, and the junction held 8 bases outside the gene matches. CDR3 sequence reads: CASSLDRALNNEQFF. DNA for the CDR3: TGTGCCAGCAGCCTGGACAGGGCACTCAACAATGAGCAGTTCTTC.

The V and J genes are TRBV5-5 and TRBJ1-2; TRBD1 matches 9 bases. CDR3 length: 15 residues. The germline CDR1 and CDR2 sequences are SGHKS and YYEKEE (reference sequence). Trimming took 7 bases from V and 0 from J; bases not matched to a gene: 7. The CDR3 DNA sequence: TGTGCCAGCGGACAGGGGCCTTCAGCTAACTATGGCTACACCTTC. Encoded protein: CASGQGPSANYGYTF.

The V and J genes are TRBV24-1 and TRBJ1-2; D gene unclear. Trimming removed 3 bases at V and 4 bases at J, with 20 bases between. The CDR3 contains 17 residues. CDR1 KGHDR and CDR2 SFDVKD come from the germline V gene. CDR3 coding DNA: TGTGCCACCAGTGATCTGCCGTGGAGGGCGCACCGCTATGGCTACACCTTC. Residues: CATSDLPWRAHRYGYTF.

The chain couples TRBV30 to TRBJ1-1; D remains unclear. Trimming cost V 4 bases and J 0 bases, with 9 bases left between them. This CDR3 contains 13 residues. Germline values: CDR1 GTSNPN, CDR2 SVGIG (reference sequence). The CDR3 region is CAWISAMNTEAFF. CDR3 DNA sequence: TGTGCCTGGATCTCCGCGATGAACACTGAAGCTTTCTTT.

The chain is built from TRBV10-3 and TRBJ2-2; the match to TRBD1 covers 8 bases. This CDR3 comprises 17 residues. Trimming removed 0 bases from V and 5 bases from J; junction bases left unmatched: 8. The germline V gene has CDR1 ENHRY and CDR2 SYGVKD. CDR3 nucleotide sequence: TGTGCCATCAGTGAGTCGAGGACAGGGAGTTTGACCGGGGAGCTGTTTTTT. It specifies CAISESRTGSLTGELFF.

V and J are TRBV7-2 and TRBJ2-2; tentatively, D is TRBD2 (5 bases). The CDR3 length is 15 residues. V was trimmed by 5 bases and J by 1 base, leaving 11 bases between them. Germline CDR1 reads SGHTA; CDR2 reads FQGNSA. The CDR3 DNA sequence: TGTGCCAGCAGCCCTACGGGGATGAACACCGGGGAGCTGTTTTTT. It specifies CASSPTGMNTGELFF.

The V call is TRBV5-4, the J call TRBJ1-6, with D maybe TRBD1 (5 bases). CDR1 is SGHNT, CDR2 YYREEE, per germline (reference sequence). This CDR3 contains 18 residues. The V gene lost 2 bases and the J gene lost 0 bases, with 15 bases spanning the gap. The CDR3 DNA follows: TGTGCCAGCAGCTTCTTTACTCAGGGTAGCTCCTATAATTCACCCCTCCACTTT. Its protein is CASSFFTQGSSYNSPLHF.

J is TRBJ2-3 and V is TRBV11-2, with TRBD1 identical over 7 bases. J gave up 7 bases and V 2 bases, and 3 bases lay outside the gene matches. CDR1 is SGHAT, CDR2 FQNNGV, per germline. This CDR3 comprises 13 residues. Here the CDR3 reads CASSLMGQHTQYF. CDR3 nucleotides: TGTGCCAGCAGCTTAATGGGACAGCATACGCAGTATTTT.

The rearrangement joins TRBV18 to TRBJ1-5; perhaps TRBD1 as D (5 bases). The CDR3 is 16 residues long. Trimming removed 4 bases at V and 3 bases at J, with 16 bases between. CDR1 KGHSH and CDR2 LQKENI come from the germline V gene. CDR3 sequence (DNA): TGTGCCAGCTCACAGGGACTCACGGATCACAATCAGCCCCAGCATTTT. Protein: CASSQGLTDHNQPQHF.

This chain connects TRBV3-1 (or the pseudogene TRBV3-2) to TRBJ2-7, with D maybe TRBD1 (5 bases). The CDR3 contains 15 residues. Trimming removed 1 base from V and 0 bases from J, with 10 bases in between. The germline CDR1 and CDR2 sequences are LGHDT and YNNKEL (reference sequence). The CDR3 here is CASSQADRTSYEQYF. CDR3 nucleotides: TGTGCCAGCAGCCAAGCAGACAGAACCTCCTACGAGCAGTACTTC.

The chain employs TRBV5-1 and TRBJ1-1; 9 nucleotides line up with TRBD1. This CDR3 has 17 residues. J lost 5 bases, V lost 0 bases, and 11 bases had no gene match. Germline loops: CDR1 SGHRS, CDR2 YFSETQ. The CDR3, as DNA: TGCGCCAGCAGCTTGGCCGGGACAGGGCTCGTTGGGACTGAAGCTTTCTTT. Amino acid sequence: CASSLAGTGLVGTEAFF.

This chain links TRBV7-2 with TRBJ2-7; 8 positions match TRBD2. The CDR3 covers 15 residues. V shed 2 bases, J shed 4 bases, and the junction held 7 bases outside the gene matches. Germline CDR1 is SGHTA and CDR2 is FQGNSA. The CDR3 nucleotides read TGTGCCAGCAGCTTACAACCGGGGGGGCTATACGAGCAGTACTTC. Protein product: CASSLQPGGLYEQYF.

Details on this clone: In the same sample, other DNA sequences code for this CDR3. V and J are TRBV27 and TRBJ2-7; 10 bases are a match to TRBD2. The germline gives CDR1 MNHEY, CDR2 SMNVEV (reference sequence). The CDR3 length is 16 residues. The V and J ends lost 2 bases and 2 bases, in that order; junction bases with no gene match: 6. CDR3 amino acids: CASSLKGLAGAYEQYF. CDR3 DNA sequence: TGTGCCAGCAGTTTAAAAGGGCTAGCGGGGGCCTACGAGCAGTACTTC.

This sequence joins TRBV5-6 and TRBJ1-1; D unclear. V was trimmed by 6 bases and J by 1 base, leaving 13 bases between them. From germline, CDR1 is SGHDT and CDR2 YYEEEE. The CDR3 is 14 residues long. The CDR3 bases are TGTGCCAGCACCCCGAGAAGGAGGAACACTGAAGCTTTCTTT. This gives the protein CASTPRRRNTEAFF.

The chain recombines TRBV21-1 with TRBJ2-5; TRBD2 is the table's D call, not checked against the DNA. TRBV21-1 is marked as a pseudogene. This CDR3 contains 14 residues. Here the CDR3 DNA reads TGTGCCAGCAGCACTGCGGGAGTGAAAGAGACCCAGTACTTC. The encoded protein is CASSTAGVKETQYF.

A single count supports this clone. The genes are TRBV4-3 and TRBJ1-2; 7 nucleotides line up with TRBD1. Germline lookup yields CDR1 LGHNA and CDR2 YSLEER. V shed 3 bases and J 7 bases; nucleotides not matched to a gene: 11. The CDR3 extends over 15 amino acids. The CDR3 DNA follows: TGCGCCAGCAGCCAGACTCGACAGGGAATGAGTGGCTACACCTTC. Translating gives CASSQTRQGMSGYTF.

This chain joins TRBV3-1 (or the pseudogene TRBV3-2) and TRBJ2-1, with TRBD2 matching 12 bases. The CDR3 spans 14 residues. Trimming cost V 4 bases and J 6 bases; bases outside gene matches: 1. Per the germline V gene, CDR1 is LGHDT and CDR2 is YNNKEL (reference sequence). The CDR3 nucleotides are TGTGCCAGCAGCCGGACTAGCGGGGTCAATGAGCAGTTCTTC. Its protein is CASSRTSGVNEQFF.

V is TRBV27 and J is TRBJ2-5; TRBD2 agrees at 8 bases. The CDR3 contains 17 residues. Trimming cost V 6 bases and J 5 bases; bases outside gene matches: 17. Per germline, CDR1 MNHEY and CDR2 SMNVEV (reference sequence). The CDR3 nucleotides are TGTGCCAGCAGCCCTAGGCCAGCGGGAGAGTTCGGGGAGACCCAGTACTTC. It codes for CASSPRPAGEFGETQYF.

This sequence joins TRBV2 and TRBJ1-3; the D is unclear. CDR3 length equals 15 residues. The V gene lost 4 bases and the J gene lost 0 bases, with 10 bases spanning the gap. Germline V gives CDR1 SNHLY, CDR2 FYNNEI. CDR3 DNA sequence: TGTGCCAGCAGTGTTCAGGTCCCCTCTGGAAACACCATATATTTT. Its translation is CASSVQVPSGNTIYF.